This passage covers 12 T cell receptor beta chains from one sample sequenced in a study of T cell responses to AZD1222 COVID-19 vaccine. The assay was immunoSEQ multiplex PCR, and TCRdb's table has in-frame clones only and misses some. This table holds approximately 150,000 clones, roughly 90% found once. Here the sequenced sample was peripheral blood, taken 28 days after the second AZD1222 dose. Receptors originate from an adult who received the AZD1222 COVID-19 vaccine.

The chain carries TRBV10-3 and TRBJ2-1, with D perhaps TRBD2 (5 bases). Deletions cut 5 bases from V and 9 bases from J, with 17 bases between. This CDR3 comprises 14 residues. Germline lookup yields CDR1 ENHRY and CDR2 SYGVKD. CDR3 sequence (DNA): TGTGCCATCAGTCGGGTGGGTTCTGGAGGTGAGCAGTTCTTC. This encodes CAISRVGSGGEQFF.

This chain uses TRBV7-2 with TRBJ1-5; D may be TRBD1 (6 bases). CDR3 length equals 17 residues. CDR1 is SGHTA and CDR2 is FQGNSA in the germline V gene. The V and J ends lost 2 bases and 1 base respectively, with 15 bases between them. The CDR3 sequence: CASSLWRGAESNQPQHF. CDR3 nucleotides: TGTGCCAGCAGCTTATGGCGGGGGGCTGAGAGCAATCAGCCCCAGCATTTT.

This chain uses TRBV5-1 with TRBJ1-3, with 9 bases that match TRBD1. CDR3 size: 14 residues. Germline V gives CDR1 SGHRS, CDR2 YFSETQ. The V segment lost 4 bases and the J segment 3 bases; nucleotides outside the gene matches: 2. CDR3 DNA sequence: TGCGCCAGCAGCGCGGGACAGGGTGGAAACACCATATATTTT. It is translated as CASSAGQGGNTIYF. The whole variable domain, remainder taken from reference TRBV5-1 and TRBJ1-3, is KAGVTQTPRYLIKTRGQQVTLSCSPISGHRSVSWYQQTPGQGLQFLFEYFSETQRNKGNFPGRFSGRQFSNSRSEMNVSTLELGDSALYLCASSAGQGGNTIYFGEGSWLTVV.

The chain combines TRBV27 with TRBJ2-1, with 7 positions matching TRBD2. CDR3 size: 15 residues. J was trimmed by 7 bases and V by 0 bases; bases with no gene match: 6. Looked up from germline, CDR1 is MNHEY and CDR2 is SMNVEV (reference sequence). CDR3 nucleotides: TGTGCCAGCAGTTTATCGAGGGGAGGGCGTAATGAGCAGTTCTTC. Encoded protein: CASSLSRGGRNEQFF.

V gene TRBV7-8 combines with J gene TRBJ2-1; D not resolved. V lost 6 bases and J 0 bases, leaving 12 bases between the germline ends. The germline gives CDR1 SGHVS, CDR2 FQNEAQ. The CDR3 covers 15 residues. This chain's CDR3 is CASRSDRSSYNEQFF. The DNA of the CDR3 is TGTGCCAGCAGATCAGACCGAAGCTCCTACAATGAGCAGTTCTTC.

The V and J genes are TRBV7-3 and TRBJ2-3, with unresolved D. Germline V gene data show CDR1 as SGHTA and CDR2 as FQGTGA. The CDR3 is 13 amino acids. With 5 bases removed from V and 6 bases from J, the gap between germline ends came to 12 bases. The CDR3 sequence is CASSKAGPDTQYF. CDR3 nucleotide sequence: TGTGCCAGCAGCAAAGCAGGACCTGATACGCAGTATTTT. Drawing the rest from reference TRBV7-3 and TRBJ2-3, the complete variable domain is GAGVSQTPSNKVTEKGKYVELRCDPISGHTALYWYRQSLGQGPEFLIYFQGTGAADDSGLPNDRFFAVRPEGSVSTLKIQRTERGDSAVYLCASSKAGPDTQYFGPGTRLTVL.

The CDR3 bases are TGCGCCAGCAGTCAATCGACCAACGAGCAGTACTTC. Its protein is CASSQSTNEQYF. This sequence joins TRBV23-1 and TRBJ2-7, with unresolved D. TRBV23-1 is an ORF; its function is uncertain. The CDR3 covers 12 residues. V lost 0 bases to trimming and J lost 5 bases, with 5 bases between them.

V is TRBV14 and J is TRBJ1-6; D remains ambiguous. Trimming took 3 bases from V and 3 from J, leaving 12 bases between them. Germline V CDR1 and CDR2: SGHDN, FVKESK. The CDR3 spans 16 residues. The CDR3 is CASSQITQLYNSPLHF. The DNA for the CDR3 is TGTGCCAGCAGCCAGATAACCCAACTCTATAATTCACCCCTCCACTTT.

The chain links TRBV7-2 to TRBJ1-1; unclear D gene. V gave up 3 bases and J gave up 1 base, with 6 bases separating them. CDR1 SGHTA and CDR2 FQGNSA come from the germline V gene. This CDR3 region has 13 residues. The DNA for the CDR3 is TGTGCCAGCAGCTTGGCAGGGAACACTGAAGCTTTCTTT. Translation gives CASSLAGNTEAFF.

For this clone: This sample also contains other DNA sequences that code for the same CDR3. The genes are TRBV11-3 and TRBJ1-1; D call uncertain. Trimming removed 1 base from V and 0 bases from J, with 6 bases in between. The CDR3 is made up of 14 amino acids. The germline V gene has CDR1 SGHNT and CDR2 YENEEA. For the CDR3, the DNA is TGTGCCAGCAGCTTAGGCGGGATGAACACTGAAGCTTTCTTT. Protein sequence: CASSLGGMNTEAFF. The entire variable domain, with the rest obtained from reference TRBV11-3 and TRBJ1-1, is as follows: EAGVVQSPRYKIIEKKQPVAFWCNPISGHNTLYWYLQNLGQGPELLIRYENEEAVDDSQLPKDRFSAERLKGVDSTLKIQPAELGDSAVYLCASSLGGMNTEAFFGQGTRLTVV.

The chain uses TRBV3-1 (or the pseudogene TRBV3-2) and TRBJ2-2; D perhaps matches TRBD1 (5 bases). There are 15 residues in the CDR3. Per the germline V gene, CDR1 is LGHDT and CDR2 is YNNKEL (reference sequence). V lost 1 base, J lost 4 bases, and 10 bases lay in between. This CDR3 is CASSQALGVTGELFF. The CDR3 DNA sequence: TGTGCCAGCAGCCAAGCTTTAGGGGTCACCGGGGAGCTGTTTTTT.

The gene calls are TRBV5-3 and TRBJ2-1, with TRBD2 matching over 9 bases. TRBV5-3 is flagged as an ORF with uncertain function. The CDR3 loop spans 16 amino acids. V was clipped by 1 base and J by 6 bases; unmatched bases: 8. The CDR3 region is CARSLTPLAGRNEQFF. CDR3 DNA: TGTGCCAGAAGCTTGACGCCGCTAGCGGGGCGCAATGAGCAGTTCTTC.